This TCR beta chain was sequenced in a study of T cell responses to AZD1222 COVID-19 vaccine. Study-level findings and limits: Repertoire samples came only from after the peak T cell response. A reported finding is that nearly half of spike-specific TCRs target unmutated variant regions. Donor demographics were predominantly white British with a female majority; clonal diversity may be underestimated.

The data were produced by immunoSEQ multiplex PCR, yet TCRdb's version contains in-frame clones alone and is incomplete. Among about 69,000 clones, 83% were seen once, and the ten largest hold around 27%. Turning to this clone: The antigen remains unidentified.

This CDR3 has 18 amino acids. Germline-derived CDR1 and CDR2 are SEHNR and FQNEAQ (reference sequence). Trimming removed 5 bases from V and 0 bases from J; junction bases left unmatched: 12. The chain links TRBV7-9 to TRBJ2-3, with TRBD2 identical over 9 bases. Sequencing used peripheral blood, obtained 28 days after the second AZD1222 dose. This TCR came from an adult who received the AZD1222 COVID-19 vaccine. CDR3 sequence (DNA): TGTGCCAGCAGCCCGGGCACTAGCGGGTTTCCTAGCACAGATACGCAGTATTTT. It codes for CASSPGTSGFPSTDTQYF. Together with reference TRBV7-9 and TRBJ2-3, the CDR3 gives the full variable domain: DTGVSQNPRHKITKRGQNVTFRCDPISEHNRLYWYRQTLGQGPEFLTYFQNEAQLEKSRLLSDRFSAERPKGSFSTLEIQRTEQGDSAMYLCASSPGTSGFPSTDTQYFGPGTRLTVL.